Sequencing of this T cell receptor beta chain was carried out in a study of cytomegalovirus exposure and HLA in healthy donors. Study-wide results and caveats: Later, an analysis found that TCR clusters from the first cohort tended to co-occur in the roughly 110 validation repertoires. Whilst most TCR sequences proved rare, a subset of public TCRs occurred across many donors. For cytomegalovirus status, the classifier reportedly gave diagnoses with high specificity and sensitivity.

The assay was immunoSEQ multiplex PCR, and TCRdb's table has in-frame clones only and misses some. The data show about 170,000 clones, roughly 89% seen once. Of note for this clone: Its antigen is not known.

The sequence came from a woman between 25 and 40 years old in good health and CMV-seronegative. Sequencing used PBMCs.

CDR3 residues: CASSQERTSGYNEQFF. The CDR3 bases are TGCGCCAGCAGCCAAGAAAGGACTAGCGGATACAATGAGCAGTTCTTC. V usage is TRBV4-3 and J usage is TRBJ2-1; 10 positions match TRBD2. The germline V gene encodes CDR1 LGHNA and CDR2 YSLEER. The CDR3 is 16 residues long. V was clipped by 0 bases and J by 4 bases; unmatched bases: 3.